This T cell receptor beta chain was obtained from a study of T cell repertoires in cytomegalovirus infection. The overall study: CMV epitopes used comprised recently identified HLA-C-restricted ones and well-studied HLA-B-restricted ones. Public TCR beta signatures indicated both CMV infection and matching HLA type.

Unmatched junction bases numbered 6, after V lost 3 bases and J lost 2 bases. The CDR3 contains 15 residues. TCRdb recomputed calls from the reads with MiXCR, one row per CDR3 protein. The sample shows 150,000 or so distinct CDR3 sequences, 32% of them seen only once. Study-wide points: HLA-C-restricted CMV-specific TCR beta clonotypes prevailed in the ex vivo response.

About this clonotype: Its antigen is undetermined.

The specimen comprised CD8+ T cells from cultured PBMCs, sampled from culture after CMV antigen stimulation. The chain carries TRBV23-1 and TRBJ2-7, with 8 bases fitting TRBD1. TRBV23-1 is sorted into the ORF group, with uncertain function. The sequence was collected from a human donor in good health (CMV status not recorded). Some clones in this sample may be carry-over from other donors' samples. The CDR3 DNA sequence: TGCGCCAGCAGTCACCCGGACAGGGCTGCCTACGAGCAGTACTTC. This encodes CASSHPDRAAYEQYF.